This T cell receptor beta chain emerged from a study of Ad26.COV2.S vaccination and SARS-CoV-2 variants. Study details: Trial arm assignment for the donor was COV1001 Ad26.COV2.S.

TCRdb keeps only in-frame clones here, not all; method: immunoSEQ multiplex PCR. The sample carries 400,000 to 500,000 clones, 89% recorded once. Documented treatment: about 20 received Ad26.COV2.S at low or high dose, single or two shots; about five received placebo; per-sample allocation not given. Each sample was drawn 63 days after the first injection (of vaccine or placebo). The V end was cut by 3 bases, the J end by 5 bases, with 14 bases between. This CDR3 contains 15 residues. Germline V gene sequence: CDR1 KGHSH, CDR2 LQKENI. The sequence derives from a person aged 18-65 years who received the Ad26.COV2.S COVID-19 vaccine or a placebo. The chain joins TRBV18 to TRBJ1-5, with D uncertain. The sample in question was peripheral blood, obtained in a trial of Ad26.COV2.S vaccine versus placebo. In nucleotides, the CDR3 is TGTGCCAGCTCACCGGATGACTGGGCTTATCAGCCCCAGCATTTT. Translated, it gives CASSPDDWAYQPQHF.